These 2 T cell receptor beta chains were all obtained from the same sample, sequenced in a study of post-analysis software for immune sequencing data. Unique molecular identifiers were present in the TCR beta cDNA libraries. TCRdb used MiXCR to reprocess the PCR reads, holding one entry per CDR3 protein. Counted here are about 210,000 distinct CDR3 sequences, 25% to 30% occurring once; the ten biggest clones make up 3% to 3.5%. For these receptors, no antigen is known. Study results and limitations: Controls had lower frequencies than patients of five TRBV segments, which included TRBV5-6, TRBV5-1 and TRBV20-1.

The specimen was blood. The receptors were gathered from a girl aged 2 to 17 with multiple sclerosis.

There are many counts of this clonotype. This rearrangement joins TRBV7-9 to TRBJ2-5, with 10 bases identical to TRBD2. V was pared by 4 bases and J by 5 bases, with 7 bases of the junction left unmatched. The CDR3 contains 15 residues. Looked up from germline, CDR1 is SEHNR and CDR2 is FQNEAQ (reference sequence). In nucleotides, the CDR3 is TGTGCCAGCAGCTCCCCTAGCGGGGGAAAGGAGACCCAGTACTTC. Its translation: CASSSPSGGKETQYF. The full variable domain, with the rest looked up from reference TRBV7-9 and TRBJ2-5, is DTGVSQNPRHKITKRGQNVTFRCDPISEHNRLYWYRQTLGQGPEFLTYFQNEAQLEKSRLLSDRFSAERPKGSFSTLEIQRTEQGDSAMYLCASSSPSGGKETQYFGPGTRLLVL.

J is TRBJ1-6 and V is TRBV28; D is uncertain. From germline, CDR1 is MDHEN and CDR2 SYDVKM. CDR3 size: 16 residues. V gave up 2 bases and J gave up 0 bases, with 8 bases separating them. The CDR3 nucleotides read TGTGCCAGCAGTTTAGCGGGGAACTCCTATAATTCACCCCTCCACTTT. Translation gives CASSLAGNSYNSPLHF.